Following are 25 T cell receptor beta chains from one sample sequenced in a study of metastatic and nonmetastatic thyroid tumors (dated by TCRdb to about 2020). No treatment had been received by any patient before thyroid surgery. Receptors were amplified or captured by PCR. Instrument on record: Illumina HiSeq 4000. TCRdb redid the processing of the public reads, applying fastp at Q25 and MiXCR, and retained in-frame beta chains. The sample data list roughly 40,000 clones, and approximately 25% of these were observed just once. Jointly, the top ten make up roughly 15% of the sample. The sequenced sample consisted of tumor tissue. These receptors were taken from a female donor with papillary thyroid cancer or a benign thyroid nodule (not recorded which). Some clones in this sample may be carry-over from other donors' samples.

The chain couples TRBV5-1 to TRBJ2-2; maybe TRBD1 (6 bases). V dropped 3 bases and J dropped 5 bases, with 11 bases sitting between them. CDR3 length: 14 amino acids. The germline CDR1 and CDR2 sequences are SGHRS and YFSETQ. CDR3 residues: CASSYSRGTGELFF. CDR3 DNA sequence: TGCGCCAGCAGCTACTCCAGGGGAACCGGGGAGCTGTTTTTT.

This clone was observed a few times. The J gene is TRBJ1-5, the V gene TRBV7-2, with no clear D. The germline gives CDR1 SGHTA, CDR2 FQGNSA. There are 13 residues in the CDR3. Between the trimmed V and J ends, which lost 4 bases and 5 bases, there was a span of 9 bases. CDR3 DNA sequence: TGTGCCAGCAGCTCCCACCGGGATCAGCCCCAGCATTTT. The encoded protein is CASSSHRDQPQHF.

This clone showed up many times. The chain uses TRBV2 and TRBJ2-1; the match to TRBD2 covers 10 bases. Germline V gives CDR1 SNHLY, CDR2 FYNNEI. There are 15 residues in the CDR3. V shed 7 bases and J 6 bases; nucleotides not matched to a gene: 9. The CDR3 loop is CASNQAGGLGNEQFF. The DNA for the CDR3 is TGTGCCAGCAATCAAGCGGGAGGGCTAGGCAATGAGCAGTTCTTC.

The chain uses TRBV20-1 and TRBJ2-2; the match to TRBD2 covers 15 bases. With V trimmed by 1 base and J by 8 bases, 11 bases remained unmatched. The germline V gene has CDR1 DFQATT and CDR2 SNEGSKA (reference sequence). The CDR3 contains 18 residues. The CDR3 DNA is TGCAGTGCTAGAGCGGCAGGGCCGGGACTAGCGGGAGGAGGGGAGCTGTTTTTT. It specifies CSARAAGPGLAGGGELFF.

In its sample, this clone was seen many times. The chain's CDR3 is CAWSRGGGQPQHF. The DNA for the CDR3 is TGTGCCTGGAGTCGTGGGGGAGGTCAGCCCCAGCATTTT. The chain employs TRBV30 and TRBJ1-5; D might be TRBD1 (5 bases). V lost 2 bases and J 6 bases, leaving 11 bases between the germline ends. CDR1 and CDR2 from the germline V gene are GTSNPN and SVGIG (reference sequence). The CDR3 contains 13 residues.

This clone was counted ten times or more. The chain carries TRBV5-1 and TRBJ1-2; the D gene is possibly TRBD1 (5 bases). V was cut by 0 bases and J by 8 bases, with 11 bases left in between. The CDR3 extends over 13 amino acids. Germline V CDR1 and CDR2: SGHRS, YFSETQ. The CDR3 nucleotides are TGCGCCAGCAGCTTGGGAGGGGCACAGGGCTACACCTTC. This gives the protein CASSLGGAQGYTF.

This clone was detected ten times or more. The genes are TRBV19 and TRBJ2-3; TRBD2 aligns across 9 bases. The CDR3 length is 16 residues. The J segment lost 4 bases and the V segment lost 5 bases, leaving 10 bases of the junction unmatched. Germline V CDR1 and CDR2: LNHDA, SQIVND (reference sequence). The CDR3 reads CASSLSSSGAADTQYF. The CDR3 DNA reads as TGTGCCAGTAGTCTTTCTTCTAGCGGGGCAGCAGATACGCAGTATTTT.

This chain uses TRBV11-3 with TRBJ2-2; D call uncertain. Germline assignment: CDR1 SGHNT and CDR2 YENEEA. Between the trimmed V and J ends, which lost 6 bases and 2 bases, there was a span of 10 bases. The CDR3 contains 14 residues. This CDR3 is CASRGERNTGELFF. The CDR3 DNA follows: TGTGCCAGCAGGGGCGAAAGAAACACCGGGGAGCTGTTTTTT.

To note about this clone: At one end, the junction sequence differs from germline, possibly due to a read error. V gene TRBV19 combines with J gene TRBJ1-3, with 10 bases identical to TRBD1. This CDR3 region has 14 residues. The germline CDR1 and CDR2 sequences are LNHDA and SQIVND (reference sequence). The CDR3: CACRQGAVGNTIYF. The CDR3 DNA reads TGTGCCTGTAGACAGGGGGCTGTTGGAAACACCATATATTTT.

A word on this clone: At one end, the junction sequence differs from germline, possibly due to a read error. The CDR3 sequence: CVSKPGGSAPYEQYF. The CDR3 DNA reads as TGTGTCAGCAAACCAGGGGGCTCCGCCCCATACGAGCAGTACTTC. The chain couples TRBV11-2 to TRBJ2-7, with 8 bases that match TRBD1. Germline V gene sequence: CDR1 SGHAT, CDR2 FQNNGV. This CDR3 region has 15 residues.

V gene TRBV5-1 combines with J gene TRBJ1-2; the match to TRBD1 covers 8 bases. The length of the CDR3 is 15 residues. Per germline, CDR1 SGHRS and CDR2 YFSETQ. V lost 0 bases and J lost 6; bases outside the gene matches: 7. CDR3 in DNA: TGCGCCAGCAGCTTGGAAAGGCAGGGGGCAGATGGCTACACCTTC. It codes for CASSLERQGADGYTF.

This clone was seen more than once but under ten times. V usage is TRBV6-2 or TRBV6-3 and J usage is TRBJ1-2; no clear D. The germline V gene encodes CDR1 MNHEY and CDR2 SVGEGT. The V and J ends lost 1 base and 4 bases respectively, with 22 bases between them. The CDR3 has 18 amino acids. The DNA of the CDR3 is TGTGCCAGCAGTTACTTCCGGATCCCTGCCGCGGAGGGCTATGGCTACACCTTC. Protein product: CASSYFRIPAAEGYGYTF.

This clone has only a few counts. The gene calls are TRBV19 and TRBJ2-2; D gene uncertain. V dropped 6 bases and J dropped 4 bases, with 9 bases sitting between them. Looked up from germline, CDR1 is LNHDA and CDR2 is SQIVND (reference sequence). The CDR3 has 13 residues. The CDR3 sequence: CASSFRATGELFF. The CDR3 bases are TGTGCCAGTAGCTTTCGAGCCACCGGGGAGCTGTTTTTT.

The rearrangement uses TRBV20-1 and TRBJ2-2, with 7 bases matching TRBD1. After removal of 5 bases from V and 3 bases from J, the junction contained 12 bases not matched to a gene. This CDR3 has 16 amino acids. Germline-derived CDR1 and CDR2 are DFQATT and SNEGSKA (reference sequence). The CDR3 sequence: CSAGASGTGDTGELFF. The DNA for the CDR3 is TGCAGTGCTGGAGCCTCCGGTACAGGGGACACCGGGGAGCTGTTTTTT.

This clone appeared many times. This chain connects TRBV5-1 to TRBJ2-1; 12 bases fit TRBD2. Germline V gene sequence: CDR1 SGHRS, CDR2 YFSETQ. There are 16 residues in the CDR3. The trim removed 4 bases at V and 4 bases at J, leaving 6 bases unmatched. The DNA for the CDR3 is TGCGCCAGCAGCCGCTCCGGGACTAGCGGGTACAATGAGCAGTTCTTC. Translation gives CASSRSGTSGYNEQFF. Supplemented by reference TRBV5-1 and TRBJ2-1, the full variable domain reads KAGVTQTPRYLIKTRGQQVTLSCSPISGHRSVSWYQQTPGQGLQFLFEYFSETQRNKGNFPGRFSGRQFSNSRSEMNVSTLELGDSALYLCASSRSGTSGYNEQFFGPGTRLTVL.

Many counts were recorded for this clone. The chain links TRBV3-1 to TRBJ1-1; 8 bases map to TRBD1. CDR1 and CDR2 (germline): LGHDT, YNNKEL (reference sequence). The CDR3 consists of 16 residues. J gave up 1 base and V 0 bases, and 4 bases lay outside the gene matches. The CDR3 region is CASSQEWDRPNTEAFF. In DNA, the CDR3 is TGTGCCAGCAGCCAAGAATGGGACAGGCCGAACACTGAAGCTTTCTTT.

This clone showed up many times. The chain uses TRBV6-1 and TRBJ2-2; TRBD2 matches 12 bases. Losses at the gene ends were 8 bases for V and 6 bases for J; bases not matched to a gene: 7. The CDR3 sequence is 15 residues long. The germline V gene encodes CDR1 MNHNS and CDR2 SASEGT. The CDR3 DNA is TGTGCCAGCCTTCCGACTAGCGGGAGTTCCGGGGAGCTGTTTTTT. Protein sequence: CASLPTSGSSGELFF.

This clone came up a few times. The chain couples TRBV27 to TRBJ2-1, with 8 bases matching TRBD2. The CDR3 sequence is 16 residues long. Trimming took 3 bases from V and 7 from J; bases not matched to a gene: 11. The germline gives CDR1 MNHEY, CDR2 SMNVEV (reference sequence). The CDR3 nucleotides are TGTGCCAGCAGTTTCGGGGGACTAGTTTATTTGAATGAGCAGTTCTTC. The encoded protein is CASSFGGLVYLNEQFF.

About this clone: Germline and junction disagree at one end, which may indicate a read error. This chain connects TRBV2 to TRBJ2-2; 8 positions match TRBD1. This CDR3 has 16 residues. Germline V lookup: CDR1 SNHLY, CDR2 FYNNEI. CDR3 protein: CASSGKDRAGTVELFF. As DNA, the CDR3 is TGTGCCAGCAGTGGAAAGGACAGGGCGGGAACCGTGGAGCTGTTTTTT.

The rearrangement uses TRBV2 and TRBJ2-5, with TRBD2 identical over 12 bases. The CDR3 sequence is 16 residues long. Germline CDR1 and CDR2: SNHLY and FYNNEI. J gave up 2 bases and V 7 bases, and 8 bases lay outside the gene matches. CDR3 region: CASISRLAGDQETQYF. The CDR3 nucleotides are TGTGCCAGCATTTCTCGACTAGCGGGAGATCAAGAGACCCAGTACTTC.

The table lists this clone with many counts. Here the CDR3 reads CASSVNPGVFTEAFF. Here the CDR3 DNA reads TGTGCCAGCAGCGTAAACCCCGGGGTTTTCACTGAAGCTTTCTTT. The V gene is TRBV9, the J gene TRBJ1-1; D gene unclear. The germline V gene encodes CDR1 SGDLS and CDR2 YYNGEE. The CDR3 loop spans 15 amino acids. V was clipped by 1 base and J by 4 bases, with 14 bases between them.

About this clone itself: Since no conserved phenylalanine or tryptophan closes the CDR3, a read error is the likely cause. The limits of the CDR3 on the DNA are not certain, so only TCRdb's listed CDR3 is given. This chain uses TRBV27 with TRBJ1-5. Germline-derived CDR1 and CDR2 are MNHEY and SMNVEV (reference sequence). The CDR3 is 14 amino acids in total, end residues counted. The CDR3 spells CASSLDDAGQPQNV.

This clone was observed many times. The J gene is TRBJ2-3, the V gene TRBV6-1; 8 bases map to TRBD2. J was trimmed by 4 bases and V by 3 bases; bases with no gene match: 12. The CDR3 has 17 amino acids. Germline CDR1 is MNHNS and CDR2 is SASEGT. The CDR3 region has the DNA TGTGCCAGCAGTGACCACTCGGGACTAGTTCGGGCAGATACGCAGTATTTT. It encodes CASSDHSGLVRADTQYF.

This clone was seen only a few times. The rearrangement joins TRBV6-5 to TRBJ2-7, with D perhaps matching TRBD2 (5 bases). V lost 2 bases and J 0 bases, leaving 20 bases between the germline ends. CDR1 is MNHEY, CDR2 SVGAGI, per germline. The CDR3 is 18 residues long. The CDR3 reads CASSYQPRWTLSSYEQYF. The CDR3 DNA sequence: TGTGCCAGCAGTTACCAGCCCCGGTGGACTCTTAGCTCCTACGAGCAGTACTTC.

This clone occurred many times. A read error is possible here, since a much larger clone lies one base away. Different DNA sequences within this sample yield the same CDR3. The chain has TRBV5-1 and TRBJ1-1; D gene uncertain. This CDR3 has 13 amino acids. From germline, CDR1 is SGHRS and CDR2 YFSETQ. In nucleotides, the CDR3 is TGCGCCAGCAGCCTCGAGCCCGACACCGAAGCTTTCTTT. Amino acid sequence: CASSLEPDTEAFF.